This T cell receptor beta chain derives from a study of identical twins. Study results and limitations: For cord blood, abundant beta clonotypes had fewer insertions, unlike memory repertoires, which showed none.

In regard to this clonotype: The antigen is unknown.

A template switching step contributed a universal primer site, while unique molecular identifiers were present in the cDNA. Using its own MiXCR run on the 5' RACE reads, TCRdb lists one record per CDR3 protein. This repertoire shows under 250,000 distinct CDR3 sequences, roughly 7.5% found once; its top ten account for less than 2%. Healthy Caucasians were all of the donors. V was pared by 1 base and J by 2 bases, with 14 bases between. The V gene's germline CDR1 is MGHRA and CDR2 YSYEKL. The CDR3 loop spans 16 amino acids. In addition, the sample was reused for a study of yellow fever vaccine responses in identical twins. According to that study: Reportedly, the T cell response mounted by twins to vaccine seemed partly convergent, partly personalized.

The chain employs TRBV4-1 and TRBJ2-5, with D possibly matching TRBD1 (5 bases). Sequenced material: memory (CD45RO+) T cells sorted from blood. The origin of this receptor is a young woman in good health. The CDR3 DNA is TGCGCCAGCAGCCAAGGGCGGCAGGGCCTACAAGAGACCCAGTACTTC. Residues: CASSQGRQGLQETQYF.